The next 28 T cell receptor beta chains were all read from a single sample in a study of vaccination effects on CD4 cells after COVID-19. The data were produced by immunoSEQ multiplex PCR, yet TCRdb's version contains in-frame clones alone and is incomplete. This table holds approximately 46,000 clones, roughly four fifths found once. These TCRs are of unknown antigen specificity. Scientists isolated CD4+ T cells after a roughly nine-day culture period ended. The sample was CD4+ T cells from PBMCs cultured without peptide, taken before COVID-19 vaccination. Receptor source: a human donor who had a prior SARS-CoV-2 infection.

This chain uses TRBV7-8 with TRBJ1-2, with D possibly TRBD1 on 6 matching bases. The CDR3 covers 14 residues. Germline V CDR1 and CDR2: SGHVS, FQNEAQ. The V gene lost 5 bases and the J gene lost 6 bases, with 16 bases spanning the gap. Written as DNA, the CDR3 is TGTGCCAGCAGCCCTTCACAGGGAGGTCATGGCTACACCTTC. It is translated as CASSPSQGGHGYTF.

The count of this clone is one. J is TRBJ1-1 and V is TRBV7-9; the match to TRBD1 covers 7 bases. Germline V CDR1 and CDR2: SEHNR, FQNEAQ (reference sequence). V gave up 5 bases and J gave up 2 bases; unmatched junction bases: 14. The CDR3 covers 17 residues. The CDR3 bases are TGTGCCAGCAGCCTCTATAATATCCCAGGGGGAAACACTGAAGCTTTCTTT. This gives the protein CASSLYNIPGGNTEAFF.

A single count supports this clone. V and J are TRBV10-2 and TRBJ2-2, with unresolved D. V shed 3 bases and J shed 6 bases, with 8 bases lying between them. CDR1 WSHSY and CDR2 SAAADI come from the germline V gene. The length of the CDR3 is 13 residues. As DNA, the CDR3 is TGCGCCAGCAGTGATTCTAGGGCCGGGGAGCTGTTTTTT. As protein: CASSDSRAGELFF.

This clone has a single count. The CDR3 loop is CASSMTDSSYNEQFF. CDR3 nucleotide sequence: TGCGCCAGCAGTATGACGGACAGTTCCTACAATGAGCAGTTCTTC. The rearrangement joins TRBV5-1 to TRBJ2-1; D might be TRBD1 (6 bases). Germline lookup yields CDR1 SGHRS and CDR2 YFSETQ. The CDR3 sequence is 15 residues long. The germline V and J ends were trimmed by 5 bases and 1 base, with 13 bases remaining between them.

The chain carries TRBV7-9 and TRBJ2-6; tentatively, D is TRBD2 (6 bases). CDR3 length equals 17 residues. The germline CDR1 and CDR2 sequences are SEHNR and FQNEAQ (reference sequence). Trimming took off 5 bases at V and 0 bases at J, with 14 bases between the two ends. CDR3 loop: CASSPGSGVSGANVLTF. CDR3 bases: TGTGCCAGCAGCCCCGGATCGGGGGTCTCTGGGGCCAACGTCCTGACTTTC.

The chain is built from TRBV18 and TRBJ1-2; 8 positions agree with TRBD1. This CDR3 is built from 15 residues. Germline values: CDR1 KGHSH, CDR2 LQKENI. The J segment lost 4 bases and the V segment lost 3 bases, leaving 7 bases of the junction unmatched. The CDR3 nucleotides read TGTGCCAGCTCACCTAAGTCAGGGGGCGGCTATGGCTACACCTTC. This codes for CASSPKSGGGYGYTF.

The rearrangement uses TRBV5-1 and TRBJ2-5, with 7 positions matching TRBD1. The J segment lost 1 base and the V segment lost 3 bases, leaving 6 bases of the junction unmatched. The CDR3 is made up of 15 amino acids. CDR1 SGHRS and CDR2 YFSETQ come from the germline V gene. CDR3 DNA: TGCGCCAGCAGCTATGGGACAGCGTTCCAAGAGACCCAGTACTTC. Translated: CASSYGTAFQETQYF. Combining the CDR3 with reference TRBV5-1 and TRBJ2-5 gives the whole variable domain KAGVTQTPRYLIKTRGQQVTLSCSPISGHRSVSWYQQTPGQGLQFLFEYFSETQRNKGNFPGRFSGRQFSNSRSEMNVSTLELGDSALYLCASSYGTAFQETQYFGPGTRLLVL.

This clone was seen only a few times. The rearrangement uses TRBV30 and TRBJ2-5, with no clear D. Per the germline V gene, CDR1 is GTSNPN and CDR2 is SVGIG (reference sequence). The CDR3 runs 12 residues. Trimming took off 2 bases at V and 9 bases at J, with 13 bases between the two ends. The CDR3 bases are TGTGCCTGGAGTAGGGATACCGAGTCCCAGTACTTC. It codes for CAWSRDTESQYF.

V is TRBV30 and J is TRBJ1-1; TRBD1 matches at 8 bases. After removal of 3 bases from V and 13 bases from J, the junction contained 7 bases not matched to a gene. Germline V gene lookup returns CDR1 GTSNPN and CDR2 SVGIG (reference sequence). This CDR3 is built from 11 residues. The CDR3 loop is CAWRKRTGYFF. In nucleotides, the CDR3 is TGTGCCTGGAGAAAGCGGACAGGGTATTTCTTT. The full variable domain, in which reference TRBV30 and TRBJ1-1 provide the parts outside the CDR3, is SQTIHQWPATLVQPVGSPLSLECTVEGTSNPNLYWYRQAAGRGLQLLFYSVGIGQISSEVPQNLSASRPQDRQFILSSKKLLLSDSGFYLCAWRKRTGYFFGQGTRLTVV.

This clone was counted a few times. CDR3 nucleotides: TGTGCCAGCAGCCAATTAGCGGGATCAACCTACGAGCAGTACTTC. Amino acids: CASSQLAGSTYEQYF. This chain links TRBV4-2 with TRBJ2-7; 8 bases fit TRBD2. CDR1 is LGHNA and CDR2 is YNFKEQ in the germline V gene. The CDR3 covers 15 residues. The J segment lost 2 bases and the V segment lost 2 bases, leaving 5 bases of the junction unmatched.

The V call is TRBV18, the J call TRBJ2-1; 9 bases agree with TRBD1. CDR3 length: 16 residues. Germline V gives CDR1 KGHSH, CDR2 LQKENI. Trimming cost V 0 bases and J 8 bases; bases outside gene matches: 8. CDR3 sequence: CASSPPGTGIFDEQFF. The CDR3 bases are TGTGCCAGCTCACCACCGGGGACAGGGATTTTCGATGAGCAGTTCTTC.

This rearrangement joins TRBV19 to TRBJ2-2, with 9 positions matching TRBD1. Germline V gives CDR1 LNHDA, CDR2 SQIVND (reference sequence). CDR3 size: 14 residues. The ends lost 5 bases at V and 7 bases at J; junction bases unmatched: 5. The CDR3 spells CASSPQGAVGELFF. The DNA for the CDR3 is TGTGCCAGTAGTCCACAGGGGGCTGTCGGGGAGCTGTTTTTT.

This chain links TRBV6-1 with TRBJ1-5; tentatively, D is TRBD1 (5 bases). CDR1 is MNHNS, CDR2 SASEGT, per germline. This CDR3 spans 13 amino acids. The V and J ends lost 2 bases and 6 bases respectively, with 8 bases between them. The CDR3 sequence: CASSEPGGQPQHF. CDR3 sequence (DNA): TGTGCCAGCAGTGAACCGGGGGGTCAGCCCCAGCATTTT.

The chain carries TRBV29-1 and TRBJ2-2, with D possibly being TRBD1 or TRBD2 (5 bases each). The CDR3 has 15 residues. Germline V lookup: CDR1 SQVTM, CDR2 ANQGSEA. V lost 0 bases to trimming and J lost 5 bases, with 13 bases between them. The CDR3 here is CSVEDGGGRTGELFF. The CDR3 coding sequence is TGCAGCGTTGAAGATGGTGGGGGAAGGACCGGGGAGCTGTTTTTT.

This clone was observed a few times. The chain is built from TRBV5-6 and TRBJ1-5; possible D gene TRBD1, 6 bases. This CDR3 has 15 residues. Germline V CDR1 and CDR2: SGHDT, YYEEEE. V lost 3 bases, J lost 3 bases, and 13 bases lay in between. As DNA, the CDR3 is TGTGCCAGCAGCTCCCGGACAGTCTTCAATCAGCCCCAGCATTTT. Translation: CASSSRTVFNQPQHF.

Only a few counts were recorded for this clone. The rearrangement uses TRBV5-1 and TRBJ1-6, with 7 bases identical to TRBD1. This CDR3 region has 14 residues. The V gene's germline CDR1 is SGHRS and CDR2 YFSETQ. V shed 6 bases and J 7 bases; nucleotides not matched to a gene: 7. Here the CDR3 reads CASTTGQMNSPLHF. The DNA for the CDR3 is TGCGCCAGCACCACGGGACAGATGAATTCACCCCTCCACTTT.

A single count supports this clone. The genes are TRBV7-9 and TRBJ2-3; no definite D call. V was trimmed by 5 bases and J by 8 bases, leaving 17 bases between them. CDR1 and CDR2 (germline): SEHNR, FQNEAQ (reference sequence). The CDR3 runs 14 residues. CDR3 sequence reads: CASSAKESDGTQYF. The CDR3 coding sequence is TGTGCCAGCAGCGCAAAGGAAAGCGACGGTACGCAGTATTTT.

V usage is TRBV5-6 and J usage is TRBJ1-2; no clear D gene. Germline-derived CDR1 and CDR2 are SGHDT and YYEEEE. CDR3 length: 14 amino acids. Trimming stripped 1 base from V and 2 bases from J, with 9 bases between. This CDR3 reads CASSLSARNYGYTF. DNA for the CDR3: TGTGCCAGCAGCTTGTCGGCCAGAAACTATGGCTACACCTTC.

The V gene is TRBV19, the J gene TRBJ1-1; unclear D gene. Germline V lookup: CDR1 LNHDA, CDR2 SQIVND (reference sequence). This CDR3 has 16 amino acids. The V end lost 1 base, the J end lost 5 bases, and 17 bases lay between the germline ends. The CDR3 DNA follows: TGTGCCAGTAGTATAGGTCCTCGGGCGGGTTGGACTGAAGCTTTCTTT. This encodes CASSIGPRAGWTEAFF.

The rearrangement links TRBV12-5 to TRBJ2-3; D may be TRBD1 or TRBD2 (7 bases each). The CDR3 totals 18 residues. Trimming pared 0 bases from V and 2 bases from J, leaving 18 bases between. Germline assignment: CDR1 LGHNT and CDR2 FRNRAP. CDR3 DNA: TGTGCTAGTGGTTTGGTTTGGAGCAGGGGGGGGAACACAGATACGCAGTATTTT. Translation gives CASGLVWSRGGNTDTQYF.

This clone came up a few times. This chain connects TRBV6-2 or TRBV6-3 to TRBJ2-2, with TRBD2 matching 13 bases. CDR3 size: 17 residues. Germline V gene data show CDR1 as MNHEY and CDR2 as SVGEGT. J lost 5 bases, V lost 5 bases, and 8 bases had no gene match. For the CDR3, the DNA is TGTGCCAGCAGTGACGGACTAGCGGGAGCCCAGACCGGGGAGCTGTTTTTT. This translates into CASSDGLAGAQTGELFF.

The chain combines TRBV27 with TRBJ2-7; TRBD2 aligns across 7 bases. This CDR3 spans 15 amino acids. Germline-derived CDR1 and CDR2 are MNHEY and SMNVEV (reference sequence). Germline trimming cut 5 bases from V and 1 base from J; bases unmatched to any gene: 8. DNA of the CDR3: TGTGCCAGCAGTATTACTAGCGTAGGTTCCTACGAGCAGTACTTC. It yields the protein CASSITSVGSYEQYF.

This clone was counted once. The chain couples TRBV7-8 to TRBJ2-3; 10 nucleotides line up with TRBD1. J was trimmed by 5 bases and V by 6 bases; bases with no gene match: 20. CDR3 size: 19 residues. Germline V lookup: CDR1 SGHVS, CDR2 FQNEAQ. CDR3 sequence reads: CASSKWPRDRGTREDTQYF. The DNA for the CDR3 is TGTGCCAGCAGTAAATGGCCCCGGGACAGGGGAACGCGGGAAGATACGCAGTATTTT.

V gene TRBV5-1 combines with J gene TRBJ2-5; 7 positions agree with TRBD1. CDR1 and CDR2 from the germline V gene are SGHRS and YFSETQ. The CDR3 is 15 amino acids. V shed 0 bases, J shed 1 base, and the junction held 3 bases outside the gene matches. Here the CDR3 DNA reads TGCGCCAGCAGCTTGGAAGGGGGCCTCCAAGAGACCCAGTACTTC. Translating gives CASSLEGGLQETQYF.

The CDR3 coding sequence is TGTGCCAGCAGCTCTCGTCGGACTAGCGGCGTATCCGGGGAGCTGTTTTTT. Protein sequence: CASSSRRTSGVSGELFF. J is TRBJ2-2 and V is TRBV11-2, with 10 bases identical to TRBD2. J lost 6 bases, V lost 4 bases, and 11 bases had no gene match. Germline V gene lookup returns CDR1 SGHAT and CDR2 FQNNGV. The CDR3 length is 17 residues. The full variable domain, in which reference TRBV11-2 and TRBJ2-2 provide the parts outside the CDR3, is EAGVAQSPRYKIIEKRQSVAFWCNPISGHATLYWYQQILGQGPKLLIQFQNNGVVDDSQLPKDRFSAERLKGVDSTLKIQPAKLEDSAVYLCASSSRRTSGVSGELFFGEGSRLTVL.

The genes are TRBV5-1 and TRBJ2-1; D is perhaps TRBD1 or TRBD2 (7 bases each). Trimming pared 2 bases from V and 4 bases from J, leaving 13 bases between. Germline loops: CDR1 SGHRS, CDR2 YFSETQ. The length of the CDR3 is 15 residues. The CDR3 spells CASSFQGEGYNEQFF. The DNA of the CDR3 is TGCGCCAGCAGCTTCCAGGGGGAGGGTTACAATGAGCAGTTCTTC. The entire variable domain, with the rest obtained from reference TRBV5-1 and TRBJ2-1, is as follows: KAGVTQTPRYLIKTRGQQVTLSCSPISGHRSVSWYQQTPGQGLQFLFEYFSETQRNKGNFPGRFSGRQFSNSRSEMNVSTLELGDSALYLCASSFQGEGYNEQFFGPGTRLTVL.

The genes are TRBV24-1 and TRBJ2-3, with 7 bases fitting TRBD2. The CDR3 has 12 residues. CDR1 is KGHDR and CDR2 is SFDVKD in the germline V gene. V lost 9 bases and J lost 2; bases outside the gene matches: 1. The CDR3 sequence: CATAGVTDTQYF. The CDR3 DNA reads as TGTGCCACCGCGGGGGTCACAGATACGCAGTATTTT.

The chain recombines TRBV4-2 with TRBJ1-1; D is uncertain. Trimming removed 2 bases from V and 4 bases from J, with 8 bases in between. Germline V gives CDR1 LGHNA, CDR2 YNFKEQ. This CDR3 is 13 amino acids long. CDR3 in DNA: TGTGCCAGCAGCCAAATTCGGGGCACTGAAGCTTTCTTT. Its translation is CASSQIRGTEAFF.